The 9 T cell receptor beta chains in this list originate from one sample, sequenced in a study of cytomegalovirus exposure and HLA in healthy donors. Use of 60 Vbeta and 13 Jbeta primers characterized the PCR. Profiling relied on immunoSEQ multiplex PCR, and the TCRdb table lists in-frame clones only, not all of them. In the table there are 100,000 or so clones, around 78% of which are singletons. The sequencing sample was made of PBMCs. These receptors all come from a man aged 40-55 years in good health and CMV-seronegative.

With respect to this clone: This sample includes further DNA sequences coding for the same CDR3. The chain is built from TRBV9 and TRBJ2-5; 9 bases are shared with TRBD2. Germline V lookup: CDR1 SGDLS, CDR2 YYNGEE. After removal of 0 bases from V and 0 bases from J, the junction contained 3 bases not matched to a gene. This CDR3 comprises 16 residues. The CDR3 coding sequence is TGTGCCAGCAGCGTAGGTAGCGGGGGCTACCAAGAGACCCAGTACTTC. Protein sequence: CASSVGSGGYQETQYF.

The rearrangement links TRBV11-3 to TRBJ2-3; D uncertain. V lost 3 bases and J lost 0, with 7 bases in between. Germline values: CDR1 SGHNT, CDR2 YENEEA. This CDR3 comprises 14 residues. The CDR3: CASSLGRSTDTQYF. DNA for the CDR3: TGTGCCAGCAGCTTGGGCAGGAGCACAGATACGCAGTATTTT.

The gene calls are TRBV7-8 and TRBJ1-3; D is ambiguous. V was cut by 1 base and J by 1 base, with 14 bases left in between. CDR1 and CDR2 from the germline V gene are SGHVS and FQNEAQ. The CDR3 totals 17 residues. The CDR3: CASSLVRVAGSGNTIYF. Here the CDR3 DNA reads TGTGCCAGCAGCTTAGTTCGGGTTGCGGGGTCTGGAAACACCATATATTTT.

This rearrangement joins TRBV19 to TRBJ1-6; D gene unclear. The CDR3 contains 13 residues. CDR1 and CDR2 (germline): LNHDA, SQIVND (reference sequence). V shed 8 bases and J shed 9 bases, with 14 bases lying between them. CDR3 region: CASRQAGGSPLHF. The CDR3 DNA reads TGTGCCAGTCGCCAAGCTGGAGGTTCACCCCTCCACTTT.

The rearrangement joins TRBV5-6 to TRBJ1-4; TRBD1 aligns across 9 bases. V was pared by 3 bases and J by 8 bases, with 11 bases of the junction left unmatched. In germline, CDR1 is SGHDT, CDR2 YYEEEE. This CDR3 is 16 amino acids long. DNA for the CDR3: TGTGCCAGCAGCTCGGCCGGGACAGGGCTGGGCGAAAAACTGTTTTTT. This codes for CASSSAGTGLGEKLFF.

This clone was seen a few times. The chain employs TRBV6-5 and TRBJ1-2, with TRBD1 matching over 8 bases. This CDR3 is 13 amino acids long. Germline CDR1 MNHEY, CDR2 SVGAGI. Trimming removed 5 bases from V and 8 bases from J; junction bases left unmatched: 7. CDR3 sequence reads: CASSRTGSSGYTF. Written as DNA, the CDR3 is TGTGCCAGCAGTCGGACAGGGTCCTCAGGCTACACCTTC.

The CDR3 DNA is TGTGCCAGCAGAAGGCCCAACAGGGTGGATAATTCACCCCTCCACTTT. Translated: CASRRPNRVDNSPLHF. The chain employs TRBV6-6 and TRBJ1-6; possibly TRBD1 for D (6 bases). The V end was cut by 6 bases, the J end by 5 bases, with 17 bases between. There are 16 residues in the CDR3. Germline CDR1 and CDR2: MNHNY and SVGAGI (reference sequence).

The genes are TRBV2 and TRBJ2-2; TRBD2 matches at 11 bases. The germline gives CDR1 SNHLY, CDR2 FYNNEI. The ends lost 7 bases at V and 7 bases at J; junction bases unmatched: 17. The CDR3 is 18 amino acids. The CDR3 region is CASKSFGLAGPSGGELFF. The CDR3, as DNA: TGTGCCAGCAAGTCTTTCGGACTAGCGGGTCCCTCGGGCGGGGAGCTGTTTTTT. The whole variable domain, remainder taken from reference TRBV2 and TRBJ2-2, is EPEVTQTPSHQVTQMGQEVILRCVPISNHLYFYWYRQILGQKVEFLVSFYNNEISEKSEIFDDQFSVERPDGSNFTLKIRSTKLEDSAMYFCASKSFGLAGPSGGELFFGEGSRLTVL.

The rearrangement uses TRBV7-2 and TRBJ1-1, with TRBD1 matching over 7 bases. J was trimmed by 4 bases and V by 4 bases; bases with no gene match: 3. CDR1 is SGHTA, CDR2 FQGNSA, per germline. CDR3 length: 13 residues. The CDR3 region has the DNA TGTGCCAGCAGCTACCGACAGGGCACTGAAGCTTTCTTT. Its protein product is CASSYRQGTEAFF.